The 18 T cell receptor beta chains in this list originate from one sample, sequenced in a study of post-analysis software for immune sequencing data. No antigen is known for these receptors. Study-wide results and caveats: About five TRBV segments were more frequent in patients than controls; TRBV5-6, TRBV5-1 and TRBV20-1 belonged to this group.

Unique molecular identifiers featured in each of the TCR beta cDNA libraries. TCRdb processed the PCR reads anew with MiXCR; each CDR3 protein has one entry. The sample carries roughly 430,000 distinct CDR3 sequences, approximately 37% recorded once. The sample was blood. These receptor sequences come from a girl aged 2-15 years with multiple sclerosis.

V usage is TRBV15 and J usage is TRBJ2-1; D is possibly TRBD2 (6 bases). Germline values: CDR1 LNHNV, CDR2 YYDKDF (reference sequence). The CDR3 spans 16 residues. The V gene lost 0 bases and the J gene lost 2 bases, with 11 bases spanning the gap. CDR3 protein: CATSRDGTPAYNEQFF. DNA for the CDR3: TGTGCCACCAGCAGAGACGGGACTCCGGCCTACAATGAGCAGTTCTTC. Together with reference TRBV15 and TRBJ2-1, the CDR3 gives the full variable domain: DAMVIQNPRYQVTQFGKPVTLSCSQTLNHNVMYWYQQKSSQAPKLLFHYYDKDFNNEADTPDNFQSRRPNTSFCFLDIRSPGLGDTAMYLCATSRDGTPAYNEQFFGPGTRLTVL.

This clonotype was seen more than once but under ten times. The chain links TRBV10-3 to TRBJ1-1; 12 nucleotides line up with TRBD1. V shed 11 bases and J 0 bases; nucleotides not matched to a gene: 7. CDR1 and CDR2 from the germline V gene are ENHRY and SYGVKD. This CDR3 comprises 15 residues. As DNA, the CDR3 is TGTGCCGGCGGGACAGGGGGCCCCATGAACACTGAAGCTTTCTTT. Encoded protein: CAGGTGGPMNTEAFF.

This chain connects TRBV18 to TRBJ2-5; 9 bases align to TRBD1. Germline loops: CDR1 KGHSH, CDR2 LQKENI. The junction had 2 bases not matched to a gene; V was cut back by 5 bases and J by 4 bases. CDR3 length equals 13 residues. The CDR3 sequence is CASSAGQGETQYF. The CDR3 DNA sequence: TGTGCCAGCTCAGCGGGACAGGGAGAGACCCAGTACTTC.

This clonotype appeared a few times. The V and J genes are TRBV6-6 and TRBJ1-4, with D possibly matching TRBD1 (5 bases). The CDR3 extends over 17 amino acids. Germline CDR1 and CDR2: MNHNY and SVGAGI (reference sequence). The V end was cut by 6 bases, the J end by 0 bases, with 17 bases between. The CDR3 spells CASSPPYFRATNEKLFF. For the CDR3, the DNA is TGTGCCAGCAGCCCACCTTATTTCAGGGCAACTAATGAAAAACTGTTTTTT.

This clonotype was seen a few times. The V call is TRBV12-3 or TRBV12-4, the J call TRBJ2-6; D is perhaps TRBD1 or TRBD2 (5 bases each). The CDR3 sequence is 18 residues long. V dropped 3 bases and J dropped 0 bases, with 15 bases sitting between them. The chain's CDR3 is CASSFVPGRSSGANVLTF. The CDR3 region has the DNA TGTGCCAGCAGTTTCGTGCCGGGACGGAGCTCTGGGGCCAACGTCCTGACTTTC.

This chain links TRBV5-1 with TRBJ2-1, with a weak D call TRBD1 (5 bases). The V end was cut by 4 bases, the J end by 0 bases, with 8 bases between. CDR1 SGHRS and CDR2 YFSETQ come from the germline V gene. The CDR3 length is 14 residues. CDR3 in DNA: TGCGCCAGCAGCGACAGAATCTCCTACAATGAGCAGTTCTTC. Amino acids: CASSDRISYNEQFF.

Here the CDR3 DNA reads TGTGCCATCAGTGAGCAAGGGGACGAGACCCAGTACTTC. Protein: CAISEQGDETQYF. The chain couples TRBV10-3 to TRBJ2-5; D may be TRBD1 or TRBD2 (5 bases each). CDR3 size: 13 residues. From germline, CDR1 is ENHRY and CDR2 SYGVKD. V lost 2 bases to trimming and J lost 5 bases, with 9 bases between them.

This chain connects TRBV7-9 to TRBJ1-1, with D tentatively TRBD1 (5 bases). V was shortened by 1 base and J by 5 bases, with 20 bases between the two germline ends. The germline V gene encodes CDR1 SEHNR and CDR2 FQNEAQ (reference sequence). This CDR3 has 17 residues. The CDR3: CASSLVIRRQNGTEAFF. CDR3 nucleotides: TGTGCCAGCAGCTTAGTGATAAGGCGACAGAACGGGACTGAAGCTTTCTTT.

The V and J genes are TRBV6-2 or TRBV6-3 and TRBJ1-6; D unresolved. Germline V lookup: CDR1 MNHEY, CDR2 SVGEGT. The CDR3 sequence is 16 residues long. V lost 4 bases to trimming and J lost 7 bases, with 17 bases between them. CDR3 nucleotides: TGTGCCAGCAGTTCCTTTTCGTGGGTATGGAATTCACCCCTCCACTTT. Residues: CASSSFSWVWNSPLHF.

The CDR3 nucleotides read TGTGCCAGCAGCCCGGTAGGGGGACTTAACACAGATACGCAGTATTTT. Its translation: CASSPVGGLNTDTQYF. V usage is TRBV11-2 and J usage is TRBJ2-3, with D possibly called TRBD1 or TRBD2 (6 bases each). Trimming left V 5 bases short and J 2 bases short, with 17 bases between. Germline V gene sequence: CDR1 SGHAT, CDR2 FQNNGV. CDR3 size: 16 residues.

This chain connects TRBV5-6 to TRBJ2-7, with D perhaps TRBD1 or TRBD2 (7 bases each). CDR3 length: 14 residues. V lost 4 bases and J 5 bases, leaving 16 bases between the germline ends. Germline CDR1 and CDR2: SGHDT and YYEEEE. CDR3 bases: TGTGCCAGCAGCCCCACAGGGGAGGGGAACGAGCAGTACTTC. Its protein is CASSPTGEGNEQYF.

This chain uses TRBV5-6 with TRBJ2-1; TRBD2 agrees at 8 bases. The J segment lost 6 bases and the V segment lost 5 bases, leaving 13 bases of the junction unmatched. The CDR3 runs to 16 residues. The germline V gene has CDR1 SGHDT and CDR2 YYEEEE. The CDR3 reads CASSAVDGRAGNEQFF. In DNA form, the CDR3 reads TGTGCCAGCAGTGCGGTAGACGGGAGGGCAGGCAATGAGCAGTTCTTC.

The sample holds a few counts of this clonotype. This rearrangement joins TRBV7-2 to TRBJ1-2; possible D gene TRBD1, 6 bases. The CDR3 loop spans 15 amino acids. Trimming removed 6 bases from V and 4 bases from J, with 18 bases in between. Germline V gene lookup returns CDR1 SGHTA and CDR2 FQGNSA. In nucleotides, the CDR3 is TGTGCCAGCAGAATAGGACAGCAATTATTCTATGGCTACACCTTC. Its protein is CASRIGQQLFYGYTF.

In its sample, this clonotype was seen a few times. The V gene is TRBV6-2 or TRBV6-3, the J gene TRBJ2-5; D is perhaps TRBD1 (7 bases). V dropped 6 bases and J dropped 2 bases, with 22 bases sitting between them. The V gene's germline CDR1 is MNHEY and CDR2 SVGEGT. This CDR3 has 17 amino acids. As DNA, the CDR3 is TGTGCCAGCAGCCCACCCCCTCTAGCAGGGGGGCAAGAGACCCAGTACTTC. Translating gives CASSPPPLAGGQETQYF.

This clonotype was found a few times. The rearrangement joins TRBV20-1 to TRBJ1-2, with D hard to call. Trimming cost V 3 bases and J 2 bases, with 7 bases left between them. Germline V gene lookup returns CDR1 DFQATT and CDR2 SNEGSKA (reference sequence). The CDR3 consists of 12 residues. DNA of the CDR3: TGCAGTGCTAGCAACGGGAACTATGGCTACACCTTC. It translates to CSASNGNYGYTF.

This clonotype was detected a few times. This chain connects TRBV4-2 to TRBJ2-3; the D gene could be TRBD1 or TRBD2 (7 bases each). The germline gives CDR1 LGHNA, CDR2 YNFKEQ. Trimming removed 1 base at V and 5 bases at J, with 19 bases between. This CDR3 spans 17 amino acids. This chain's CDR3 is CASSQVLSQGGGDTQYF. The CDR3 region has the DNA TGTGCCAGCAGCCAAGTCCTCAGCCAGGGGGGGGGAGATACGCAGTATTTT.

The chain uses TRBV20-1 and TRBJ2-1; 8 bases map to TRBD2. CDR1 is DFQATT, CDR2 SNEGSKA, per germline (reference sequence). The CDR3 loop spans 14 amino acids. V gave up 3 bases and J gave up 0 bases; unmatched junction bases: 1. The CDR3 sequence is CSASGGVSYNEQFF. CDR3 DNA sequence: TGCAGTGCTAGCGGGGGGGTCTCCTACAATGAGCAGTTCTTC.

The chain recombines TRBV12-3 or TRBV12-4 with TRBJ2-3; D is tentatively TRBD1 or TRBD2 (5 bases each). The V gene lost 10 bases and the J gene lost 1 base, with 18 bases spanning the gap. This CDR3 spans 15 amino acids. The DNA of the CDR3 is TGTGCCACCAAAAAGAACGGGGCTGGCACAGATACGCAGTATTTT. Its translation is CATKKNGAGTDTQYF.